This is a list of T cell receptor beta chains from one sample in a study of neurological immune-mediated disorders. Using its own MiXCR run on the 5' RACE reads, TCRdb lists one record per CDR3 protein. The repertoire has some 50,000 distinct CDR3 sequences, under 15% of them found once; the top ten carry about 4.9%. Sequencing input: PBMCs. These receptors were taken from a male donor with HTLV-1-associated myelopathy (HAM/TSP). CDR3s include the opening cysteine and the closing phenylalanine or tryptophan. The order of the fields is D gene, clone size, V gene, J gene, CDR3 DNA, CDR3 protein. A D gene is named only where the DNA matches it firmly. Size values are once, few and many counts, or a class for expanded clones, and some rows have none.

D: .; size: many; V: TRBV7-2; J: TRBJ2-4; DNA: TGTGCCAGCAGCAGTTCGGCTCCCTGGGGCCTCCAGTACTTC; CDR3: CASSSSAPWGLQYF
D: .; size: .; V: TRBV6-2/TRBV6-3; J: TRBJ2-2; DNA: TGTGCCAGCAGAGGTACAACCGGGGAGCCGTTTTTT; CDR3: CASRGTTGEPFF
D: .; size: many; V: TRBV20-1; J: TRBJ2-1; DNA: TGCAGTGCCCGCCAAAGCACCATTGAGTTCTTC; CDR3: CSARQSTIEFF
D: TRBD1; size: many; V: TRBV6-5; J: TRBJ1-5; DNA: TGTGCCAGCAGTACCGGACAGGGCAATCAGCCCCAGCATTTT; CDR3: CASSTGQGNQPQHF
D: .; size: many; V: TRBV5-8; J: TRBJ2-2; DNA: TGTGCCAGCAGCTTAGAGGGGGAGGACACCGGGGAGCTGTTTTTT; CDR3: CASSLEGEDTGELFF
D: TRBD2; size: many; V: TRBV12-3/TRBV12-4; J: TRBJ2-1; DNA: TGTGCCAGCAGTTTATTTCACGGAGCGGGGACCTACAATGAGCAGTTCTTC; CDR3: CASSLFHGAGTYNEQFF
D: .; size: many; V: TRBV27; J: TRBJ2-1; DNA: TGTGCCAGCAGTTTAGTGGCAGGGGGGTACAATGAGCAGTTCTTC; CDR3: CASSLVAGGYNEQFF
D: TRBD2; size: few; V: TRBV20-1; J: TRBJ2-5; DNA: TGCAGTGCTAGGCGGGGGGCCAGCCAAGAGACCCAGTACTTC; CDR3: CSARRGASQETQYF
D: .; size: many; V: TRBV6-5; J: TRBJ2-7; DNA: TGTGCCAGCATTTCCCCTCGTTCCTACGAGCAGTACTTC; CDR3: CASISPRSYEQYF
D: .; size: many; V: TRBV20-1; J: TRBJ1-6; DNA: TGCAGTGCATTTCGACGGGCCCGGATTTCACCCCTCCACTTT; CDR3: CSAFRRARISPLHF
D: TRBD1; size: many; V: TRBV7-2; J: TRBJ2-7; DNA: TGTGCCAGCAGCCTGACAGGGGGCGAATACGAGCAGTACTTC; CDR3: CASSLTGGEYEQYF
D: .; size: many; V: TRBV27; J: TRBJ1-6; DNA: TGTGCCAGCAGTTTAGCCCCCCGGGTGAGAAATTCACCCCTCCACTTT; CDR3: CASSLAPRVRNSPLHF
D: .; size: many; V: TRBV11-2; J: TRBJ2-7; DNA: TGTGCCAGCAGCGGGCAGGCCTACGAGCAGTACTTC; CDR3: CASSGQAYEQYF
D: .; size: many; V: TRBV5-6; J: TRBJ2-7; DNA: TGTGCCAGCAGCATTACAATAAACTCCTACGAGCAGTACTTC; CDR3: CASSITINSYEQYF
D: .; size: many; V: TRBV7-3; J: TRBJ2-2; DNA: TGTGCCAGCGGCGGGGCGAACACCGGGGAGCTGTTTTTT; CDR3: CASGGANTGELFF
D: .; size: many; V: TRBV20-1; J: TRBJ2-1; DNA: TGCAGTGCTAGTGACAGGTCCTACAATGAGCAGTTCTTC; CDR3: CSASDRSYNEQFF
D: .; size: many; V: TRBV11-2; J: TRBJ2-1; DNA: TGTGCCAGCAGCTTAGGGAAGCTAGGAGGGTCCTACAATGAGCAGTTCTTC; CDR3: CASSLGKLGGSYNEQFF
D: TRBD1; size: many; V: TRBV5-1; J: TRBJ2-7; DNA: TGCGCCAGCAGCCTGGGACAGGGGGCATACGAGCAGTACTTC; CDR3: CASSLGQGAYEQYF
D: .; size: many; V: TRBV5-1; J: TRBJ1-1; DNA: TGCGCCAGCAGCTTGGCCAGTTCCTCCAGGGGAGACACTGAAGCTTTCTTT; CDR3: CASSLASSSRGDTEAFF
D: TRBD1; size: many; V: TRBV11-3; J: TRBJ2-1; DNA: TGTGCCAGCAGCCGACAGGGGGAGTACAATGAGCAGTTCTTC; CDR3: CASSRQGEYNEQFF
D: TRBD1; size: many; V: TRBV5-6; J: TRBJ1-2; DNA: TGTGCCAGCAGATCGGACAGGGGGCTGCATGGCTACACCTTC; CDR3: CASRSDRGLHGYTF
D: .; size: many; V: TRBV20-1; J: TRBJ2-1; DNA: TGCAGTGCTATGGCGGGGCTCTACAATGAGCAGTTCTTC; CDR3: CSAMAGLYNEQFF
D: .; size: .; V: TRBV5-1; J: TRBJ1-2; DNA: TGCGCCAGCAGCTTGGGACAGGCAGACTATGGCTACACCTTC; CDR3: CASSLGQADYGYTF
D: TRBD2; size: many; V: TRBV7-2; J: TRBJ2-1; DNA: TGTGCCAGCAGCTTAACTAGCGGGGGGGCGGTGGGTGAGCAGTTCTTC; CDR3: CASSLTSGGAVGEQFF
D: .; size: many; V: TRBV7-9; J: TRBJ1-2; DNA: TGTGCCAGCAGCTTAGGGGGGACGGGAGCCTACTATGGCTACACCTTC; CDR3: CASSLGGTGAYYGYTF
D: .; size: many; V: TRBV5-1; J: TRBJ2-5; DNA: TGCGCCAGCAGCTACCCCGGGGGCGGGGTTGAAGAGACCCAGTACTTC; CDR3: CASSYPGGGVEETQYF
D: .; size: few; V: TRBV5-6; J: TRBJ1-4; DNA: TGTGCCAGCAGCTTGTACAGGATGGACGAAAAACTGTTTTTT; CDR3: CASSLYRMDEKLFF
D: TRBD2; size: many; V: TRBV20-1; J: TRBJ2-7; DNA: TGCAGTGCTAGATGGCGGGGGACCTACGAGCAGTACTTC; CDR3: CSARWRGTYEQYF
D: TRBD1; size: .; V: TRBV3-1; J: TRBJ1-6; DNA: TGTGCCAGCAGCCCGACAGGGATTGGGGTTAATTCACCCCTCCACTTT; CDR3: CASSPTGIGVNSPLHF
D: .; size: many; V: TRBV5-5; J: TRBJ2-1; DNA: TGTGCCAGCAGCAGACCGGGACGATTACCCAATGAGCAGTTCTTC; CDR3: CASSRPGRLPNEQFF
D: .; size: many; V: TRBV6-5; J: TRBJ1-1; DNA: TGTGCCAGCCACATGGCAAACACTGAAGCTTTCTTT; CDR3: CASHMANTEAFF
D: TRBD2; size: many; V: TRBV6-5; J: TRBJ2-2; DNA: TGTGCCAGCAGTTACTCGACGGGGGGGAACACCGGGGAGCTGTTTTTT; CDR3: CASSYSTGGNTGELFF
D: .; size: many; V: TRBV9; J: TRBJ1-4; DNA: TGTGCCAGCACCAGGGACGAAAATGAAAAACTGTTTTTT; CDR3: CASTRDENEKLFF
D: TRBD1; size: many; V: TRBV28; J: TRBJ1-5; DNA: TGTGCCAGCAGTTTACGGTTTTCAGGGGGAGACGGGCCCCAGCATTTT; CDR3: CASSLRFSGGDGPQHF
D: TRBD1; size: many; V: TRBV20-1; J: TRBJ1-5; DNA: TGCAGTGCTAGAAAAACCCGACAGGGCGGTCAGCCCCAGCATTTT; CDR3: CSARKTRQGGQPQHF
D: .; size: .; V: TRBV20-1; J: TRBJ2-1; DNA: TGCAGTGCCCATAGAAGGTGGGGGGCAAGTACTGAGCAGTTCTTC; CDR3: CSAHRRWGASTEQFF